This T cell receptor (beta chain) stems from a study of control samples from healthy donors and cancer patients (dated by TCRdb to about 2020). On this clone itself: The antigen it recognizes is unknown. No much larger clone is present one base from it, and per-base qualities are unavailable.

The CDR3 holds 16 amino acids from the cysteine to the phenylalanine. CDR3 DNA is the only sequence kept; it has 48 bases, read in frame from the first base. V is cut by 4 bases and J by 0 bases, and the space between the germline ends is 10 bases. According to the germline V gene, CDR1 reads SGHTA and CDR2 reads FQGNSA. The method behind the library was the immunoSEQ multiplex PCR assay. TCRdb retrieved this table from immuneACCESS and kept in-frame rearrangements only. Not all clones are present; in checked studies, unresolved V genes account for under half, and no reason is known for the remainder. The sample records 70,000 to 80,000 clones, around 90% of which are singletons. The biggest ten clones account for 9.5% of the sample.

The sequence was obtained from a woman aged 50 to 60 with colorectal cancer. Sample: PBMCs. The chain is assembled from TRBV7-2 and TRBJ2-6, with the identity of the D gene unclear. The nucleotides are TGTGCCAGCAGCTCCCGGCAGAGCTCTGGGGCCAACGTCCTGACTTTC. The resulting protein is CASSSRQSSGANVLTF.